Listed below are T cell receptor beta chains from one sample, sequenced in a study of blood T cell repertoires in COVID-19. Clones were sequenced by immunoSEQ multiplex PCR, and TCRdb holds only the in-frame ones, with some missing. The table shows roughly 230,000 clones, with approximately 81% occurring only once. The sample was peripheral blood. These receptors came from a man aged 40-55 years with acute or convalescent COVID-19. The CDR3 runs from the conserved cysteine through the conserved F or W. D genes are given only for firm matches. Size is stated for part of the rows, as once, few or many counts, or as a class when the clone is expanded.

cdr3_nt	cdr3_aa	d_call	v_call	clone_size	j_call
TGTGCCAGCCAGTGGTCCCCGGGACTAGCGGAAGGAAATGAGCAGTTCTTC	CASQWSPGLAEGNEQFF	TRBD2	TRBV2	NA	TRBJ2-1
TGTGCCAGCAGCCCCGTCGGACAGAACACCGGGGAGCTGTTTTTT	CASSPVGQNTGELFF	NA	TRBV5-6	NA	TRBJ2-2
TGTGCCAGCAGTACGGGACAGAGGACGAATACGCAGTATTTT	CASSTGQRTNTQYF	TRBD1	TRBV6-5	NA	TRBJ2-3
TGTGCCAGCAGCGTAGGACAGGGAGCCTACGAGCAGTACTTC	CASSVGQGAYEQYF	TRBD1	TRBV9	NA	TRBJ2-7
TGTGCCAGCAGCCCCGGACTAGCGGAGTATTTT	CASSPGLAEYF	TRBD2	TRBV11-2	NA	TRBJ2-3
TGCAGCGTTGGGAGGGGGGGCCAGTACACTGAAGCTTTCTTT	CSVGRGGQYTEAFF	NA	TRBV29-1	NA	TRBJ1-1
TGTGCCAGCAGCTTAGGGTTATCGGGGGGGCGGCAGCCCCAGCATTTT	CASSLGLSGGRQPQHF	NA	TRBV7-2	few	TRBJ1-5
TGCGCCAGCAGCTTCCAGGGAAGGAAGACTGAAGCTTTCTTT	CASSFQGRKTEAFF	NA	TRBV5-1	NA	TRBJ1-1
TGCGCCAGCAGCCAGCCCGACAGGGGATCCGATAAAAATGAGCAGTTCTTC	CASSQPDRGSDKNEQFF	TRBD1	TRBV4-1	NA	TRBJ2-1
TGCGCCAGCAGCTCAACAGGGGTCCCCACAGATACGCAGTATTTT	CASSSTGVPTDTQYF	TRBD1	TRBV5-1	NA	TRBJ2-3
TGTGCCAGCAGTTCCCCCAGTACCGAGCAGTACTTC	CASSSPSTEQYF	NA	TRBV6-2/TRBV6-3	NA	TRBJ2-7
TGTGCCTGGAGTGTTGATGGCCGGACAGGGAGTGGCTACACCTTC	CAWSVDGRTGSGYTF	TRBD1	TRBV30	NA	TRBJ1-2
TGTGCCAGCAGCTTGCAGGGGGACTCCTATAATTCACCCCTCCACTTT	CASSLQGDSYNSPLHF	TRBD1	TRBV7-3	NA	TRBJ1-6
TGTGCCAGCAGTTTACCGAGGGAGAGCGATACGCAGTATTTT	CASSLPRESDTQYF	NA	TRBV28	NA	TRBJ2-3
TGTGCCAGTAGTATGGCAGGTGTCTCACCCCTCCACTTT	CASSMAGVSPLHF	NA	TRBV19	NA	TRBJ1-6
TGCGCCAGCAGCTTGGCAACAGGGAATAATTCACCCCTCCACTTT	CASSLATGNNSPLHF	NA	TRBV5-1	NA	TRBJ1-6
TGTGCCAGCAGCGGACAGGACTACACCTTC	CASSGQDYTF	NA	TRBV9	NA	TRBJ1-2
TGTGCCAGCAGCCCGCTGACTAGCGGGGGTAATGAGCAGTTCTTC	CASSPLTSGGNEQFF	TRBD2	TRBV4-2	NA	TRBJ2-1
TGTGCCAGCAGCTTAGGGGAGCATCGAGAGACCCAGTACTTC	CASSLGEHRETQYF	NA	TRBV11-2	NA	TRBJ2-5
TGTGCCAGCAGCTTGGTGGGTCAGCCCCTAGACTATGGCTACACCTTC	CASSLVGQPLDYGYTF	NA	TRBV5-6	NA	TRBJ1-2
TGTGCCAGCTGGCAGGGGAGGGATGGCTACACCTTC	CASWQGRDGYTF	NA	TRBV28	NA	TRBJ1-2
TGTGCCAGCAGCAAAGAGGGACAGTTCACAGATACGCAGTATTTT	CASSKEGQFTDTQYF	TRBD1	TRBV14	once	TRBJ2-3
TGTGCCAGCAGCCAAGGTTCGGTCACCGGGGAGCTGTTTTTT	CASSQGSVTGELFF	NA	TRBV4-2	NA	TRBJ2-2
TGTGCCAGCAGTTACTCGCGGGTCCGGATGACTGAAGCTTTCTTT	CASSYSRVRMTEAFF	NA	TRBV6-5	few	TRBJ1-1
TGCGCCAGCAGCCCAACAGGGGGCTCTGGGTACGAGCAGTACTTC	CASSPTGGSGYEQYF	TRBD1	TRBV5-1	NA	TRBJ2-7
TGTGCCAGCAGCCAAGATCGACAGAACCCTAACTATGGCTACACCTTC	CASSQDRQNPNYGYTF	NA	TRBV14	NA	TRBJ1-2
TGCGCCAGCAGCTTGGGAGGGCTCAGGGGCACCGGGGAGCTGTTTTTT	CASSLGGLRGTGELFF	NA	TRBV5-1	NA	TRBJ2-2
TGTGCCAGCACACAAGGGGAGGGTACTGAAGCTTTCTTT	CASTQGEGTEAFF	NA	TRBV2	few	TRBJ1-1
TGTGCCAGCAGTGAATGGGGGGACCAAGAGACCCAGTACTTC	CASSEWGDQETQYF	NA	TRBV6-1	few	TRBJ2-5
TGTGCCAGCAGCCCCACCGGGGGGATGGAGACCCAGTACTTC	CASSPTGGMETQYF	TRBD2	TRBV9	few	TRBJ2-5
TGTGCCAGCAGCCGCCCCAGGTTCATTGGCTACACCTTC	CASSRPRFIGYTF	NA	TRBV28	NA	TRBJ1-2
TGTGCCAGCAGTTACTCAGGCAGGGGAAATCAGCCCCAGCATTTT	CASSYSGRGNQPQHF	NA	TRBV6-5	NA	TRBJ1-5
TGTGCCAGTAGTATCCCTACCTCAAGGGGCTATGGCTACACCTTC	CASSIPTSRGYGYTF	NA	TRBV19	NA	TRBJ1-2
TGTGCCAGCACTGATCCGGGACAGGGAGGGGGCGGCTACACCTTC	CASTDPGQGGGGYTF	TRBD1	TRBV27	few	TRBJ1-2
TGCGCCAGCAGCCAAGAAGTGAGCGATGGCTACACCTTC	CASSQEVSDGYTF	NA	TRBV4-3	NA	TRBJ1-2
TGCGCCAGCAGCTTGGAAAGTCTGCCTACCTACGAGCAGTACTTC	CASSLESLPTYEQYF	NA	TRBV5-1	NA	TRBJ2-7
TGTGCCAGCAGTGTGCGGGGCCAAGAGACCCAGTACTTC	CASSVRGQETQYF	NA	TRBV25-1	NA	TRBJ2-5
TGTGCCAGCAGCGCTGGACAGGGTCTCCAGCAGTACTTC	CASSAGQGLQQYF	TRBD1	TRBV25-1	NA	TRBJ2-7
TGTGCCAGCAGTTTCACCGGGTCAGCCGGAAACACCATATATTTT	CASSFTGSAGNTIYF	NA	TRBV6-5	NA	TRBJ1-3
TGTGCCAGCAGCTGGAGGGGAGACAATGAGCAGTTCTTC	CASSWRGDNEQFF	NA	TRBV7-3	NA	TRBJ2-1
TGTGCCATCAGTGGGGCAGGTGTGAACGCTGAAGCTTTCTTT	CAISGAGVNAEAFF	NA	TRBV10-3	few	TRBJ1-1
TGTGCCAGCAGTTACGAGTCCTACAATGAGCAGTTCTTC	CASSYESYNEQFF	NA	TRBV6-5	once	TRBJ2-1
TGTGCCAGCAGTTACGGCGGGGGGTTGTATGAGCAGTTCTTC	CASSYGGGLYEQFF	TRBD2	TRBV6-5	NA	TRBJ2-1
TGTGCCAGCAGTGAATCCTACTCAGATACGCAGTATTTT	CASSESYSDTQYF	NA	TRBV6-1	once	TRBJ2-3
TGTGCCAGCAGGGGGGGTGGCTTTGAAGCTTTCTTT	CASRGGGFEAFF	NA	TRBV6-5	NA	TRBJ1-1
TGCAGCGTTGGGGAGACAAGGTCCTATGGCTACACCTTC	CSVGETRSYGYTF	NA	TRBV29-1	NA	TRBJ1-2
TGTGCCAGCAGCTTAGCGGAAGGGCGGGCTGGAAACACCATATATTTT	CASSLAEGRAGNTIYF	NA	TRBV7-9	NA	TRBJ1-3
TGTGCCAGCACCAGGGGCCAAGATAATTCACCCCTCCACTTT	CASTRGQDNSPLHF	NA	TRBV6-5	NA	TRBJ1-6
TGTGCCAGCAGCCAAGGGCGGACAGGACGTGAAAAACTGTTTTTT	CASSQGRTGREKLFF	TRBD1	TRBV3-1/TRBV3-2	NA	TRBJ1-4
TGTGCCTGGAGTATAGGGACAGGGGGGAATCAGCCCCAGCATTTT	CAWSIGTGGNQPQHF	TRBD1	TRBV30	few	TRBJ1-5